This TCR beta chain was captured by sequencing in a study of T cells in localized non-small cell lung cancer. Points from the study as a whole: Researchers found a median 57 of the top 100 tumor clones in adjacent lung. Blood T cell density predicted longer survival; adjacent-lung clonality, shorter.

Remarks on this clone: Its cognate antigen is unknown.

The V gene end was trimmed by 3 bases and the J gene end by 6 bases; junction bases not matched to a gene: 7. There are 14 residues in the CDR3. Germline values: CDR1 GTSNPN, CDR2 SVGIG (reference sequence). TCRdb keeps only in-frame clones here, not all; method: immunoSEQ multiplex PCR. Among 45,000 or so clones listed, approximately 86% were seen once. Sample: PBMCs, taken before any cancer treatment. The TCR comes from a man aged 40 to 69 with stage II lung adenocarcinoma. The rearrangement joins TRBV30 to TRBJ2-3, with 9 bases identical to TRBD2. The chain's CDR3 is CAWRGLAGRDTQYF. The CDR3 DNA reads TGTGCCTGGAGGGGGCTAGCGGGGCGGGATACGCAGTATTTT.